The T cell receptor (beta chain) under discussion was sequenced for a study of blood T cell repertoires in COVID-19. Study overall: PBMCs, B-cell-depleted T cells, or T cells were the source of the cDNA or gDNA that made up the material.

Profiling relied on immunoSEQ multiplex PCR, and the TCRdb table lists in-frame clones only, not all of them. The sample carries roughly 84,000 clones, about 79% recorded once. This CDR3 spans 12 amino acids. Germline values: CDR1 MDHEN, CDR2 SYDVKM. Trimming shortened V by 10 bases and J by 7 bases, and 16 bases separated the two germline ends. The sample taken for sequencing was peripheral blood. The clonotype comes from a woman aged 45-65 years with acute or convalescent COVID-19. The chain has TRBV28 and TRBJ1-2, with D maybe TRBD1 (6 bases). The CDR3 DNA reads as TGTGCCATCAACCGGGACAAGAGTGGCTACACCTTC. Encoded protein: CAINRDKSGYTF.